This T cell receptor beta chain was documented in a study of Ad26.COV2.S vaccination and SARS-CoV-2 variants. Whole-study findings and limits: For non-spike TCRs, breadth in vaccine recipients resembled that in placebo recipients.

The CDR3 consists of 15 residues. V was clipped by 5 bases and J by 5 bases, with 18 bases between them. CDR1 is MNHEY and CDR2 is SVGAGI in the germline V gene. Libraries were prepared by immunoSEQ multiplex PCR; TCRdb keeps only in-frame clonotypes and omits some of them. Of 380,000 or so clones in the sample, 80% to 90% are singletons; the top ten hold roughly a tenth. Treatment specified: around 19 received Ad26.COV2.S at low or high dose, single or two shots; 5 received placebo; per-sample allocation not given. Vaccine and placebo recipients were sampled on day 63 after the first injection. Based in Boston, the donor was an adult of 18-55 years. This clone appeared once. Antigen specificity is unknown.

The chain carries TRBV6-5 and TRBJ2-5, with D possibly TRBD2 on 6 matching bases. This sequence originates from a person aged 18-65 years who received the Ad26.COV2.S COVID-19 vaccine or a placebo. Material: peripheral blood, obtained in a trial of Ad26.COV2.S vaccine versus placebo. CDR3 loop: CASSRVGGILETQYF. The CDR3 DNA sequence: TGTGCCAGCAGTCGCGTGGGCGGGATTTTGGAGACCCAGTACTTC.